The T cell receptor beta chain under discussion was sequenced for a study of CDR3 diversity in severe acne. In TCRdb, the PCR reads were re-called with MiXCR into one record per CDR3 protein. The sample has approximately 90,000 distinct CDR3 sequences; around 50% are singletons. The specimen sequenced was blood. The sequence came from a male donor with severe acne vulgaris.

CDR3 bases: TGTGCCAGCTCACCACCGGGACTAGCGGGGGGCTCCTACGAGCAGTACTTC. Translation gives CASSPPGLAGGSYEQYF. This sequence joins TRBV18 and TRBJ2-7; 15 positions agree with TRBD2. CDR3 length: 17 amino acids. V gave up 0 bases and J gave up 0 bases; unmatched junction bases: 0. CDR1 and CDR2 (germline): KGHSH, LQKENI.